This TCR beta chain was captured in a study of cytomegalovirus exposure and HLA in healthy donors. Notes on the study in general: Specificity of a few CMV-associated chains for CMV antigens was verified in vitro.

Germline V gene sequence: CDR1 KGHSH, CDR2 LQKENI. V lost 3 bases and J lost 7, with 9 bases in between. The CDR3 consists of 13 residues. Comments on this clone: What it binds is not known.

PCR employed 60 Vbeta and 13 Jbeta primers. This table comes from immunoSEQ multiplex PCR, and its TCRdb copy is limited to in-frame clones, with some not included. The data show around 110,000 clones, 70% to 75% seen once. The TCR sequence derives from a woman younger than 35 in good health and CMV-seronegative. Sequencing used PBMCs. The V and J genes are TRBV18 and TRBJ1-4; D is ambiguous. The CDR3 nucleotides read TGTGCCAGCTCACCGGAGATTTCTGAAAAACTGTTTTTT. The encoded protein is CASSPEISEKLFF.